This TCR beta chain was retrieved from a study of shared clonotypes between healthy human individuals. Turning to this clone: This likely came from a read error, as a far larger clone is one base away.

TCRdb's table, derived via immunoSEQ multiplex PCR, lists solely in-frame clones and lacks some. The table lists about half a million clones, 65% to 85% of them singletons. Among the donors, all were Caucasian adults who lived in Nashville, Tennessee. Germline V gives CDR1 KGHSH, CDR2 LQKENI. The CDR3 is made up of 13 amino acids. This chain connects TRBV18 to TRBJ1-1, with D tentatively TRBD1 (6 bases). What was sequenced was PBMCs. The source is a woman aged 40 to 55 in good health. Some clones in this sample may be carry-over from other donors' samples. The CDR3 DNA is TGTGCCCGCTCACCTTCCGGACAGTTAGAAGCTTTCTTT. It encodes CARSPSGQLEAFF.